These 3 T cell receptor beta chains share one sample of origin, sequenced in a study of blood T cells in healthy people across ages. The second PCR ran roughly 7 to 12 cycles with a sample-barcoded 5' primer and J-beta primers. TCRdb processed the 5' RACE reads anew with MiXCR; each CDR3 protein has one entry. The table records 1.5 million to 2 million distinct CDR3 sequences, approximately 50% of them present only once. What was sequenced was blood. Source of these receptors: a middle-aged woman in good health.

This clonotype was counted once. The J gene is TRBJ2-1, the V gene TRBV19, with 12 nucleotides matching TRBD1. V lost 4 bases to trimming and J lost 9 bases; unmatched junction nucleotides: 10. Germline CDR1 reads LNHDA; CDR2 reads SQIVND (reference sequence). This CDR3 is built from 16 residues. This CDR3 reads CASSTEKGQGAAEQFF. CDR3 in DNA: TGTGCCAGTAGTACAGAGAAGGGACAGGGGGCTGCTGAGCAGTTCTTC.

V and J are TRBV7-2 and TRBJ2-7; D is uncertain. The V gene lost 1 base and the J gene lost 2 bases, with 12 bases spanning the gap. Germline CDR1 is SGHTA and CDR2 is FQGNSA. The CDR3 consists of 15 residues. The CDR3 DNA sequence: TGTGCCAGCAGCTTAGGACAAGTCGCGACCTACGAGCAGTACTTC. Translated, it gives CASSLGQVATYEQYF. Looking up the rest from reference TRBV7-2 and TRBJ2-7 gives the full variable domain: GAGVSQSPSNKVTEKGKDVELRCDPISGHTALYWYRQSLGQGLEFLIYFQGNSAPDKSGLPSDRFSAERTGGSVSTLTIQRTQQEDSAVYLCASSLGQVATYEQYFGPGTRLTVT.

This clonotype has a handful of counts. One end of the junction is discordant with germline, which a read error may explain. V usage is TRBV7-7 and J usage is TRBJ2-7; possible D gene TRBD2, 6 bases. The CDR3 totals 13 residues. The germline V gene has CDR1 SSHAT and CDR2 FNYEAQ (reference sequence). The CDR3, as DNA: TGTGCTAGCAGCTTAGAGGGACTCGGTGAGCAGTACTTC. The encoded protein is CASSLEGLGEQYF.